These 28 T cell receptor beta chains were all obtained from the same sample, sequenced in a study of cytomegalovirus exposure and HLA in healthy donors. With 60 Vbeta and 13 Jbeta primers, the PCR was carried out. This table comes from immunoSEQ multiplex PCR, and its TCRdb copy is limited to in-frame clones, with some not included. The sample contains around 100,000 clones, 80% of which appear only once. Source material: PBMCs. These receptor sequences come from a man between 25 and 39 years old in good health and CMV-seronegative.

The gene calls are TRBV9 and TRBJ2-3; 8 nucleotides agree with TRBD1. Germline V CDR1 and CDR2: SGDLS, YYNGEE. The CDR3 covers 16 residues. J gave up 3 bases and V 4 bases, and 10 bases lay outside the gene matches. Here the CDR3 reads CASSPRTGFGTDTQYF. CDR3 bases: TGTGCCAGCAGCCCCCGGACAGGGTTTGGGACAGATACGCAGTATTTT.

The rearrangement links TRBV4-3 to TRBJ1-5; 7 bases map to TRBD1. Germline trimming cut 1 base from V and 0 bases from J; bases unmatched to any gene: 6. Germline V gene sequence: CDR1 LGHNA, CDR2 YSLEER. The CDR3 has 17 amino acids. This CDR3 reads CASSQGTGGDSNQPQHF. CDR3 nucleotides: TGCGCCAGCAGCCAAGGGACAGGTGGGGATAGCAATCAGCCCCAGCATTTT.

This clone was found once. The CDR3: CASSLNALTYEQYF. DNA for the CDR3: TGTGCCAGCAGCTTAAATGCACTCACCTACGAGCAGTACTTC. The chain has TRBV7-3 and TRBJ2-7, with no clear D. There are 14 residues in the CDR3. Germline V gives CDR1 SGHTA, CDR2 FQGTGA. Between the trimmed V and J ends, which lost 1 base and 2 bases, there was a span of 9 bases.

This chain joins TRBV4-3 and TRBJ1-5, with D possibly TRBD1 on 6 matching bases. The CDR3 length is 15 residues. Germline V lookup: CDR1 LGHNA, CDR2 YSLEER. Trimming shortened V by 4 bases and J by 3 bases, and 13 bases separated the two germline ends. This chain's CDR3 is CASSRLRGSNQPQHF. CDR3 in DNA: TGCGCCAGCAGCCGCCTCAGGGGATCCAATCAGCCCCAGCATTTT.

V and J are TRBV15 and TRBJ2-5; D call uncertain. CDR3 length: 14 residues. Germline V gene sequence: CDR1 LNHNV, CDR2 YYDKDF (reference sequence). The V end lost 0 bases, the J end lost 5 bases, and 10 bases lay between the germline ends. The CDR3 coding sequence is TGTGCCACCAGCAGAGATGAGGAGTGGGAGACCCAGTACTTC. Its protein product is CATSRDEEWETQYF.

In its sample, this clone was seen a few times. This chain's CDR3 is CASSLVEPVEAFF. The CDR3 region has the DNA TGCGCCAGCAGCTTGGTGGAGCCAGTTGAAGCTTTCTTT. The chain couples TRBV5-1 to TRBJ1-1; D call uncertain. CDR1 and CDR2 from the germline V gene are SGHRS and YFSETQ. Deletions cut 0 bases from V and 7 bases from J, with 10 bases between. The CDR3 runs 13 residues.

The chain combines TRBV2 with TRBJ2-5; a possible D gene is TRBD1 (5 bases). The CDR3 is made up of 14 amino acids. Trimming took 4 bases from V and 2 from J, leaving 11 bases between them. The germline gives CDR1 SNHLY, CDR2 FYNNEI. The CDR3 loop is CASSAEAGQETQYF. The CDR3 bases are TGTGCCAGCAGTGCTGAGGCAGGGCAAGAGACCCAGTACTTC.

This chain uses TRBV28 with TRBJ1-4, with TRBD1 matching over 11 bases. Germline lookup yields CDR1 MDHEN and CDR2 SYDVKM. The CDR3 consists of 15 residues. J was trimmed by 5 bases and V by 6 bases; bases with no gene match: 5. This CDR3 reads CASSLGQGGNEKLFF. CDR3 bases: TGTGCCAGCAGCCTGGGACAGGGGGGGAATGAAAAACTGTTTTTT.

The rearrangement links TRBV15 to TRBJ1-6, with 7 bases fitting TRBD1. CDR1 and CDR2 (germline): LNHNV, YYDKDF (reference sequence). Losses at the gene ends were 0 bases for V and 4 bases for J; bases not matched to a gene: 3. CDR3 length equals 16 residues. The CDR3 nucleotides are TGTGCCACCAGCAGAGAACCGGGACAGTATAATTCACCCCTCCACTTT. It yields the protein CATSREPGQYNSPLHF.

The rearrangement joins TRBV6-5 to TRBJ2-3; a weak D match, TRBD1 (6 bases). Trimming shortened V by 0 bases and J by 1 base, and 11 bases separated the two germline ends. The CDR3 contains 16 residues. From germline, CDR1 is MNHEY and CDR2 SVGAGI. The chain's CDR3 is CASSYSSPGGTDTQYF. CDR3 nucleotide sequence: TGTGCCAGCAGTTACTCTAGCCCAGGGGGCACAGATACGCAGTATTTT.

The V and J genes are TRBV7-2 and TRBJ2-1; 8 bases align to TRBD2. CDR1 SGHTA and CDR2 FQGNSA come from the germline V gene. CDR3 length: 14 amino acids. V was clipped by 3 bases and J by 5 bases; unmatched bases: 3. CDR3 in DNA: TGTGCCAGCAGCTTCCGCGGGGGGAACAATGAGCAGTTCTTC. Residues: CASSFRGGNNEQFF.

The CDR3 is CASSSRGSGNGYTF. The CDR3 bases are TGTGCCAGCAGTTCCCGAGGAAGCGGGAATGGCTACACCTTC. The V call is TRBV27, the J call TRBJ1-2; no clear D gene. CDR3 length: 14 amino acids. Germline loops: CDR1 MNHEY, CDR2 SMNVEV (reference sequence). Trimming took 4 bases from V and 6 from J, leaving 15 bases between them.

This chain connects TRBV10-3 to TRBJ2-7; 9 bases agree with TRBD2. The CDR3 has 15 residues. Germline assignment: CDR1 ENHRY and CDR2 SYGVKD. V gave up 2 bases and J gave up 3 bases; unmatched junction bases: 5. The CDR3 DNA reads TGTGCCATCAGTGAGAGCGGGGGGACCGTCTACGAGCAGTACTTC. This codes for CAISESGGTVYEQYF.

The sample holds a few counts of this clone. This chain connects TRBV6-4 to TRBJ1-1, with 10 nucleotides matching TRBD1. The CDR3 extends over 15 amino acids. The germline V gene encodes CDR1 MRHNA and CDR2 SNTAGT. V was pared by 6 bases and J by 3 bases, with 7 bases of the junction left unmatched. The DNA of the CDR3 is TGTGCCAGCAGAGCGGACAGGGGGAGAGACACTGAAGCTTTCTTT. Amino acid sequence: CASRADRGRDTEAFF.

The genes are TRBV29-1 and TRBJ2-3; maybe TRBD1 (6 bases). Trimming left V 3 bases short and J 2 bases short, with 12 bases between. CDR3 length: 14 amino acids. The germline gives CDR1 SQVTM, CDR2 ANQGSEA. CDR3 DNA: TGCAGCGTTGACCAGGGGCCGAACACAGATACGCAGTATTTT. Protein product: CSVDQGPNTDTQYF.

The chain links TRBV6-5 to TRBJ2-2, with TRBD1 matching 9 bases. V lost 2 bases to trimming and J lost 6 bases; unmatched junction nucleotides: 7. The CDR3 runs to 16 residues. CDR1 is MNHEY, CDR2 SVGAGI, per germline. The CDR3: CASSYVGQGFAGELFF. The CDR3, as DNA: TGTGCCAGCAGTTACGTAGGACAGGGGTTTGCCGGGGAGCTGTTTTTT.

The chain is built from TRBV10-3 and TRBJ2-7, with 7 bases identical to TRBD1. The germline V gene has CDR1 ENHRY and CDR2 SYGVKD. Trimming took 10 bases from V and 9 from J; bases not matched to a gene: 15. The CDR3 loop spans 13 amino acids. This CDR3 reads CATWDSRYDGQYF. In DNA, the CDR3 is TGTGCCACCTGGGACAGCCGCTACGATGGGCAGTACTTC.

J is TRBJ1-2 and V is TRBV7-9; perhaps TRBD1 as D (5 bases). V was shortened by 10 bases and J by 0 bases, with 21 bases between the two germline ends. This CDR3 is 16 amino acids long. Germline assignment: CDR1 SEHNR and CDR2 FQNEAQ (reference sequence). CDR3 DNA: TGTGCCATCCCGTCCCAGGGTCAAGTTCCTAACTATGGCTACACCTTC. This encodes CAIPSQGQVPNYGYTF.

V is TRBV7-2 and J is TRBJ2-2; 7 bases map to TRBD2. This CDR3 comprises 18 residues. The ends lost 5 bases at V and 0 bases at J; junction bases unmatched: 12. Germline lookup yields CDR1 SGHTA and CDR2 FQGNSA. CDR3 amino acids: CASSTKRTGTTNTGELFF. The DNA for the CDR3 is TGTGCCAGCAGCACGAAACGGACCGGGACTACGAACACCGGGGAGCTGTTTTTT.

The chain employs TRBV13 and TRBJ1-2, with a weak D call TRBD1 (5 bases). CDR3 length: 13 amino acids. The ends were cut back, 0 bases at V and 3 bases at J, with 5 bases in the middle. Germline assignment: CDR1 PRHDT and CDR2 FYEKMQ (reference sequence). The CDR3: CASSLGGDYGYTF. The CDR3 coding sequence is TGTGCCAGCAGCTTAGGAGGGGACTATGGCTACACCTTC.

This clone has just one count. The chain has TRBV7-8 and TRBJ2-1, with 9 bases aligning to TRBD2. Per the germline V gene, CDR1 is SGHVS and CDR2 is FQNEAQ. The ends lost 1 base at V and 4 bases at J; junction bases unmatched: 2. CDR3 length equals 15 residues. The CDR3 region is CASSLVAGVYNEQFF. The CDR3 DNA reads TGTGCCAGCAGCTTAGTAGCGGGAGTATACAATGAGCAGTTCTTC.

The chain recombines TRBV6-5 with TRBJ2-7, with 10 bases that match TRBD2. This CDR3 comprises 14 residues. CDR1 and CDR2 (germline): MNHEY, SVGAGI. J gave up 1 base and V 5 bases, and 2 bases lay outside the gene matches. The CDR3 sequence: CASSRLAGSYEQYF. The CDR3 DNA sequence: TGTGCCAGCAGTCGACTAGCGGGTTCCTACGAGCAGTACTTC.

This clone was seen only a few times. The chain has TRBV30 and TRBJ2-1, with D possibly being TRBD2 (7 bases). The ends were cut back, 0 bases at V and 3 bases at J, with 15 bases in the middle. This CDR3 comprises 16 residues. Germline CDR1 and CDR2: GTSNPN and SVGIG (reference sequence). Here the CDR3 reads CAWSVLGRGHYNEQFF. CDR3 coding DNA: TGTGCCTGGAGTGTACTGGGGCGGGGGCACTACAATGAGCAGTTCTTC.

The chain recombines TRBV6-5 with TRBJ1-1; 9 nucleotides match TRBD1. V lost 6 bases and J lost 6; bases outside the gene matches: 8. The CDR3 is 14 residues long. The germline CDR1 and CDR2 sequences are MNHEY and SVGAGI. The CDR3 spells CASRPVQGAAEAFF. The CDR3 DNA sequence: TGTGCCAGCAGACCCGTACAGGGGGCCGCTGAAGCTTTCTTT.

V and J are TRBV15 and TRBJ1-2, with 9 bases fitting TRBD1. V shed 3 bases and J 7 bases; nucleotides not matched to a gene: 3. The CDR3 has 13 amino acids. The germline gives CDR1 LNHNV, CDR2 YYDKDF (reference sequence). CDR3 sequence: CATSRGTGSGYTF. The CDR3 coding sequence is TGTGCCACCAGCAGGGGGACAGGGTCTGGCTACACCTTC.

J is TRBJ1-2 and V is TRBV5-4, with 7 bases fitting TRBD1. CDR1 is SGHNT, CDR2 YYREEE, per germline (reference sequence). Trimming removed 1 base from V and 5 bases from J; junction bases left unmatched: 5. There are 14 residues in the CDR3. The CDR3 DNA reads TGTGCCAGCAGCTTGAGACAGGGAAATTATGGCTACACCTTC. This encodes CASSLRQGNYGYTF.

Here the CDR3 DNA reads TGTGCCAGCAGCTTAGACGCAGGGAGGCAGACCCAGTACTTC. This gives the protein CASSLDAGRQTQYF. The chain employs TRBV7-2 and TRBJ2-5; D may be TRBD2 (6 bases). V dropped 1 base and J dropped 6 bases, with 12 bases sitting between them. CDR1 is SGHTA, CDR2 FQGNSA, per germline. The CDR3 loop spans 14 amino acids.

V is TRBV5-1 and J is TRBJ1-1, with 8 nucleotides matching TRBD1. CDR1 and CDR2 from the germline V gene are SGHRS and YFSETQ. V lost 6 bases, J lost 0 bases, and 4 bases stayed unmatched. CDR3 length: 14 amino acids. This CDR3 reads CASTRTGLNTEAFF. The CDR3 DNA follows: TGCGCCAGCACCCGGACAGGGTTGAACACTGAAGCTTTCTTT.